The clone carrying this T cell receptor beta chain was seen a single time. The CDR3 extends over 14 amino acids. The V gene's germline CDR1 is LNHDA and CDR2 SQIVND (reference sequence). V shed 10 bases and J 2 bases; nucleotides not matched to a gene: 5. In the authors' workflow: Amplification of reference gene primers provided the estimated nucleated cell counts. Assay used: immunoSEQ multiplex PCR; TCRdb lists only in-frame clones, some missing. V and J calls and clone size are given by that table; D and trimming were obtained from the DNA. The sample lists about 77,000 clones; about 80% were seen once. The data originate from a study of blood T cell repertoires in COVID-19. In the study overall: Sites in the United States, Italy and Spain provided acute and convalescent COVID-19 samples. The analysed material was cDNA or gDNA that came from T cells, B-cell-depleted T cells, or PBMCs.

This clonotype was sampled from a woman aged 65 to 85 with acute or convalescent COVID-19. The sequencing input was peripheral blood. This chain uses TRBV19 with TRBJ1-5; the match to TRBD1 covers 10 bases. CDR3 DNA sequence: TGTGCCACAACCGGGACAGGGGGCAATCAGCCCCAGCATTTT. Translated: CATTGTGGNQPQHF.